This T cell receptor (beta chain) stems from a study of blood T cell repertoires in COVID-19. Study as a whole: Donors in the United States, Italy and Spain gave samples during acute or convalescent COVID-19. The cDNA or gDNA used as material had been derived from T cells, B-cell-depleted T cells, or PBMCs.

The V end lost 3 bases, the J end lost 6 bases, and 22 bases lay between the germline ends. Looked up from germline, CDR1 is SGHDT and CDR2 is YYEEEE. This CDR3 comprises 17 residues. Original methodology: Quantification of nucleated cells was approximated via reference gene primer amplification. Profiled with immunoSEQ multiplex PCR; TCRdb holds only in-frame clones, not every one. Clone size and the V and J calls come from that table; the DNA yielded D and trimming. The sample holds tens of thousands of clones, around 89% seen once. The origin of this receptor is a man aged 60 to 69 with acute or convalescent COVID-19. Sequenced input: peripheral blood. The V call is TRBV5-6, the J call TRBJ1-3, with D perhaps matching TRBD1 (6 bases). CDR3 DNA sequence: TGTGCCAGCAGCTCCCCCACCAGGGGCGGACAACTAAACACCATATATTTT. It yields the protein CASSSPTRGGQLNTIYF.